The T cell receptor beta chain under discussion was sequenced for a study of technical replicates of blood from a handful of donors. Clones were read by immunoSEQ multiplex PCR, and TCRdb kept only the in-frame ones, dropping some. Of 90,000 to 100,000 clones in the sample, approximately 94% were seen once. This CDR3 spans 13 amino acids. In germline, CDR1 is SNHLY, CDR2 FYNNEI. V was clipped by 9 bases and J by 1 base; unmatched bases: 5. The sequenced material came from T cells isolated from PBMCs. This clonotype was obtained from a human donor in good health. This chain connects TRBV2 to TRBJ2-5, with 7 bases matching TRBD1. The CDR3 loop is CASMRGLQETQYF. The CDR3 nucleotides are TGTGCCAGTATGAGGGGGCTCCAAGAGACCCAGTACTTC.